This TCR beta chain stems from a study of blood T cell repertoires in COVID-19. The wider study: Both acute and convalescent COVID-19 samples were obtained from the United States, Italy and Spain.

Two negative PCRs, clearance, or symptom resolution characterized the recovered Cohort 3 donors. TCRdb keeps only in-frame clones here, not all; method: immunoSEQ multiplex PCR. The sample lists about 310,000 clones, roughly 90% seen once, with just under 9.5% in the top ten. The germline V gene has CDR1 MGHRA and CDR2 YSYEKL. CDR3 length: 17 amino acids. Trimming took 3 bases from V and 2 from J, leaving 17 bases between them. The rearrangement joins TRBV4-1 to TRBJ1-5, with TRBD1 as a possible D gene (5 bases). This clonotype originated in a woman aged 25 to 39 who had recovered from COVID-19. The specimen was PBMCs or T cells enriched from blood (not recorded which). The CDR3, as DNA: TGCGCCAGCAGCCAGCAACAGGTTCGTGTGGGCAATCAGCCCCAGCATTTT. The encoded protein is CASSQQQVRVGNQPQHF.